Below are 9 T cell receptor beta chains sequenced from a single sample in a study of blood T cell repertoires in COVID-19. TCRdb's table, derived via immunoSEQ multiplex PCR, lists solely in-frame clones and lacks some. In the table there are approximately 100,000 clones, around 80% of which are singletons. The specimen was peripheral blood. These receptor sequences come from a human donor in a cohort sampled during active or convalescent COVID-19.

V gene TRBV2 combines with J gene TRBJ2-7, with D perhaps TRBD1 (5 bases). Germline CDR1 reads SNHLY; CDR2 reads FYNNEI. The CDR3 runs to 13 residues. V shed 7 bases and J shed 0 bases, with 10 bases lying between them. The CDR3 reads CASIEQASYEQYF. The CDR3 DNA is TGTGCCAGCATAGAACAGGCCTCCTACGAGCAGTACTTC.

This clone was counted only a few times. This CDR3 reads CASNKDRNTEAFF. The DNA of the CDR3 is TGTGCCAGTAATAAGGACAGGAACACTGAAGCTTTCTTT. The chain has TRBV2 and TRBJ1-1; possible D gene TRBD1, 6 bases. The germline CDR1 and CDR2 sequences are SNHLY and FYNNEI. This CDR3 contains 13 residues. V lost 9 bases and J 1 base, leaving 12 bases between the germline ends.

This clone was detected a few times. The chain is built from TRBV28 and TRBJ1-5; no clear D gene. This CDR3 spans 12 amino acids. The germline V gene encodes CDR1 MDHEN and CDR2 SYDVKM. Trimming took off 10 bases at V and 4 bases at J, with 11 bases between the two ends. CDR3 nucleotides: TGTGCCATTAGCCGGGGTAATCAGCCCCAGCATTTT. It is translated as CAISRGNQPQHF.

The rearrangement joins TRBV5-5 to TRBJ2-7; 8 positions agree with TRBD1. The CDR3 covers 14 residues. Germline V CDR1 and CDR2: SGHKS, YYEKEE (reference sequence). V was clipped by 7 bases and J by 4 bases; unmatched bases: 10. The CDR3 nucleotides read TGTGCCAGCGGCCCCTGGACAGGGACTTACGAGCAGTACTTC. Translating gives CASGPWTGTYEQYF.

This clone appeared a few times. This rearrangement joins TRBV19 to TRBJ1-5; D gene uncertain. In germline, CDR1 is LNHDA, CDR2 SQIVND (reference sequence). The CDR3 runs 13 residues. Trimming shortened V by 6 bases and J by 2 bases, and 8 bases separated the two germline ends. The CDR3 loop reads CASRRLGNQPQHF. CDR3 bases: TGTGCCAGTAGGCGATTGGGCAATCAGCCCCAGCATTTT.

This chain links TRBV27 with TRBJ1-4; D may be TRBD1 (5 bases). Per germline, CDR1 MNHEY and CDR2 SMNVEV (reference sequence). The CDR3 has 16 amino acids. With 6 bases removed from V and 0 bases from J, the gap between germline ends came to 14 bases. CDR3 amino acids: CASRSRQHATNEKLFF. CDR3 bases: TGTGCCAGCAGGTCCAGACAGCATGCAACTAATGAAAAACTGTTTTTT. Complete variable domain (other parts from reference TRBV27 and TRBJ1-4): EAQVTQNPRYLITVTGKKLTVTCSQNMNHEYMSWYRQDPGLGLRQIYYSMNVEVTDKGDVPEGYKVSRKEKRNFPLILESPSPNQTSLYFCASRSRQHATNEKLFFGSGTQLSVL.

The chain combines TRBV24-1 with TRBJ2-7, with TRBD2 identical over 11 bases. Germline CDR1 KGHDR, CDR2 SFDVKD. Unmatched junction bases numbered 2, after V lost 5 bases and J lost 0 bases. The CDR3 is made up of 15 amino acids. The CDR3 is CATSAGTSGSYEQYF. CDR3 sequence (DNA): TGTGCCACCAGTGCCGGGACTAGCGGCTCCTACGAGCAGTACTTC.

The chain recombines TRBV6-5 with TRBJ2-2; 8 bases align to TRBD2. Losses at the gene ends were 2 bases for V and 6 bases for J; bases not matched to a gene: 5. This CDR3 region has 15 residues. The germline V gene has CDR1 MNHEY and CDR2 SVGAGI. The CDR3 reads CASSYGGGSPGELFF. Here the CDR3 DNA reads TGTGCCAGCAGTTACGGCGGGGGGTCCCCCGGGGAGCTGTTTTTT.

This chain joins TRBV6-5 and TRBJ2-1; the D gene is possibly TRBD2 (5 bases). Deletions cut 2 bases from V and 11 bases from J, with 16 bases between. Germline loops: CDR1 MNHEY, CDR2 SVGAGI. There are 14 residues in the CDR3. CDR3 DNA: TGTGCCAGCAGTTACAACATACCAGAGGGAAAGCAGTTCTTC. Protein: CASSYNIPEGKQFF.